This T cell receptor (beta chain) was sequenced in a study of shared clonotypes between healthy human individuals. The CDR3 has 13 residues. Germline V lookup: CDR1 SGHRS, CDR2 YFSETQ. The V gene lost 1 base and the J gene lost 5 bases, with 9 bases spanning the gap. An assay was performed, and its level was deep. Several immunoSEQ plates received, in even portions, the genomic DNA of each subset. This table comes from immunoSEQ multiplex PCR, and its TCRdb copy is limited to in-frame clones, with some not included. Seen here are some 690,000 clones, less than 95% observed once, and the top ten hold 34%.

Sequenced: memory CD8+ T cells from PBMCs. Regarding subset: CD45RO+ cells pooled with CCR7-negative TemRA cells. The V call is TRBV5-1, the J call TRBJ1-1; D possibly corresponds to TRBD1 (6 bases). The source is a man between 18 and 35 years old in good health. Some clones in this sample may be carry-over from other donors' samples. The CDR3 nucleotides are TGCGCCAGCAGCTTGTCAGGGGCAACTGAAGCTTTCTTT. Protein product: CASSLSGATEAFF.